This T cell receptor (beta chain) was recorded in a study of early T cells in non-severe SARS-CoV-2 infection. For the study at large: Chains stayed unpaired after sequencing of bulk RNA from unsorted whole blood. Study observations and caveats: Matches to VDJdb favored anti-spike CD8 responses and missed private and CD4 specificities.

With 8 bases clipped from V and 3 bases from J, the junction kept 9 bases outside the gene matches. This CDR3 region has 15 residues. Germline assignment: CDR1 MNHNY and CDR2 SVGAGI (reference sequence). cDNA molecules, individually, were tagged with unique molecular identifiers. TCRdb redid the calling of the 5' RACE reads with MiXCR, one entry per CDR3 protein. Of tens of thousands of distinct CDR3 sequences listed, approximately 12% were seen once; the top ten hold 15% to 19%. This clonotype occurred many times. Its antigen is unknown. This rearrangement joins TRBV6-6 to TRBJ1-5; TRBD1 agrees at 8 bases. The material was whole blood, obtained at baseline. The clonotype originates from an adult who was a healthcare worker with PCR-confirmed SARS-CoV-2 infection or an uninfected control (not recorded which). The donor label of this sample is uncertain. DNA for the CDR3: TGTGCCAGCGGGATGACAGGGGCTTCCAATCAGCCCCAGCATTTT. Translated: CASGMTGASNQPQHF.